This T cell receptor (beta chain) was retrieved from a study of T-cell memory formation after mild COVID-19. Across the whole study: Clustering of TCRs was largely donor specific.

General study points: There was no confirmation that second-wave clones peaking on day 37 were SARS-CoV-2 specific. Clones that contracted from day 15 to 85 had balanced CD4/CD8; later expanders were CD4+ biased.

This clonotype was found a few times. The target antigen is unknown. Sample barcodes and UMIs were carried by the TCR alpha and TCR beta cDNA libraries that 5'RACE generated with constant-segment primers. TCRdb re-called the 5' RACE reads with MiXCR, one entry per CDR3 protein. The sample gives some 440,000 distinct CDR3 sequences, 20% to 30% of which show up once; around 12% is in the top ten. The receptor was isolated from an adult woman who had mild COVID-19 (a few samples of this study predate the infection). Cell type and time point are not known. Specimen: PBMCs or a T cell subset sorted from them (not recorded which).

The CDR3 is CASSPGRTGYGYTF. CDR3 sequence (DNA): TGTGCCAGCAGCCCCGGAAGGACAGGCTATGGCTACACCTTC. The chain is built from TRBV7-2 and TRBJ1-2, with 7 bases lining up with TRBD1. V lost 5 bases and J lost 4; bases outside the gene matches: 7. The CDR3 has 14 amino acids. Germline values: CDR1 SGHTA, CDR2 FQGNSA.